Listed below are T cell receptor beta chains from one sample, sequenced in a study of PD-1 blockade in classical Hodgkin lymphoma. The protocol was immunoSEQ multiplex PCR, while the TCRdb copy is restricted to in-frame clones and leaves out a portion. The table lists 50,000 to 65,000 clones, around 93% of them singletons, with more than 9% in the top ten. Source: peripheral blood mononuclear cells (PBMCs), taken before the second cycle of nivolumab. These receptors were obtained from a human donor with classical Hodgkin lymphoma. The CDR3 runs from the conserved cysteine through the conserved F or W. The order of the fields is V gene, clone size, D gene, J gene, CDR3 protein, CDR3 DNA. The D gene is left open where the match is weak. The size field is filled for only some rows; it gives once, few, many or a size class.

v_call: TRBV28; clone_size: .; d_call: TRBD1; j_call: TRBJ2-7; cdr3_aa: CASMDRGYEQYF; cdr3_nt: TGTGCCAGCATGGACAGGGGTTACGAGCAGTACTTC
v_call: TRBV1; clone_size: .; d_call: .; j_call: TRBJ2-6; cdr3_aa: CTSSQGGRRSSGANVLTF; cdr3_nt: TGCACCAGCAGCCAAGGTGGGAGGAGGAGCTCTGGGGCCAACGTCCTGACTTTC
v_call: TRBV27; clone_size: .; d_call: TRBD2; j_call: TRBJ2-5; cdr3_aa: CASSLSALAGRETQYF; cdr3_nt: TGTGCCAGCAGTTTATCGGCGCTAGCGGGACGAGAGACCCAGTACTTC
v_call: TRBV5-4; clone_size: .; d_call: TRBD1; j_call: TRBJ2-3; cdr3_aa: CASSFGDRVITDTQYF; cdr3_nt: TGTGCCAGCAGCTTCGGGGACAGGGTAATTACAGATACGCAGTATTTT
v_call: TRBV5-4; clone_size: .; d_call: .; j_call: TRBJ2-2; cdr3_aa: CASSLDRVTGELFF; cdr3_nt: TGTGCCAGCAGCTTGGACAGGGTAACCGGGGAGCTGTTTTTT
v_call: TRBV27; clone_size: .; d_call: .; j_call: TRBJ2-7; cdr3_aa: CASSFLSALRAEQYF; cdr3_nt: TGTGCCAGCAGTTTCCTTAGCGCTCTTAGGGCCGAGCAGTACTTC
v_call: TRBV29-1; clone_size: .; d_call: .; j_call: TRBJ2-3; cdr3_aa: CSVVGGKGLDTQYF; cdr3_nt: TGCAGCGTTGTGGGCGGTAAGGGTTTAGATACGCAGTATTTT
v_call: TRBV12-2; clone_size: .; d_call: .; j_call: TRBJ1-2; cdr3_aa: CARVRGGYTF; cdr3_nt: TGTGCAAGAGTAAGGGGCGGCTACACCTTC
v_call: TRBV27; clone_size: few; d_call: TRBD1; j_call: TRBJ2-2; cdr3_aa: CASSLDRGAGELFF; cdr3_nt: TGTGCCAGCAGCTTAGACAGGGGCGCCGGGGAGCTGTTTTTT
v_call: TRBV5-5; clone_size: .; d_call: TRBD1; j_call: TRBJ1-4; cdr3_aa: CASSLYPKGATNEKLFF; cdr3_nt: TGTGCCAGCAGCTTGTACCCGAAGGGGGCGACTAATGAAAAACTGTTTTTT
v_call: TRBV28; clone_size: .; d_call: .; j_call: TRBJ1-2; cdr3_aa: CASSQPLGGHYTF; cdr3_nt: TGTGCCAGCAGTCAACCCTTGGGGGGCCACTACACCTTC
v_call: TRBV5-1; clone_size: .; d_call: .; j_call: TRBJ2-7; cdr3_aa: CASRGSSYEQYF; cdr3_nt: TGCGCCAGCCGGGGTAGCTCCTACGAGCAGTACTTC
v_call: TRBV30; clone_size: .; d_call: .; j_call: TRBJ1-5; cdr3_aa: CAWSVRVNQPQHF; cdr3_nt: TGTGCCTGGAGTGTACGCGTTAATCAGCCCCAGCATTTT
v_call: TRBV30; clone_size: .; d_call: .; j_call: TRBJ2-3; cdr3_aa: CAWSVGHSLAAGYTDTQYF; cdr3_nt: TGTGCCTGGAGTGTAGGTCATAGCCTGGCCGCGGGGTACACAGATACGCAGTATTTT
v_call: TRBV5-1; clone_size: .; d_call: .; j_call: TRBJ2-1; cdr3_aa: CASSFTASSYNEQFF; cdr3_nt: TGCGCCAGCAGCTTTACTGCGAGCTCCTACAATGAGCAGTTCTTC
v_call: TRBV13; clone_size: .; d_call: .; j_call: TRBJ2-7; cdr3_aa: CASSVRRGEQYF; cdr3_nt: TGTGCCAGCAGCGTCCGGAGGGGCGAGCAGTACTTC
v_call: TRBV9; clone_size: .; d_call: .; j_call: TRBJ1-6; cdr3_aa: CASSPSQTGGNNSPLHF; cdr3_nt: TGTGCCAGCAGCCCCTCACAAACGGGGGGGAATAATTCACCCCTCCACTTT
v_call: TRBV28; clone_size: .; d_call: TRBD1; j_call: TRBJ2-5; cdr3_aa: CASSEGQNIIQETQYF; cdr3_nt: TGTGCCAGCAGTGAGGGACAGAACATCATACAAGAGACCCAGTACTTC
v_call: TRBV19; clone_size: .; d_call: .; j_call: TRBJ1-1; cdr3_aa: CASSISGVNTEAFF; cdr3_nt: TGTGCCAGTAGTATTTCTGGAGTCAACACTGAAGCTTTCTTT
v_call: TRBV2; clone_size: medium-sized; d_call: .; j_call: TRBJ2-7; cdr3_aa: CASSEVSGRSYEQYF; cdr3_nt: TGTGCCAGCAGTGAAGTCAGCGGGCGATCCTACGAGCAGTACTTC
v_call: TRBV28; clone_size: .; d_call: .; j_call: TRBJ1-5; cdr3_aa: CASSLNGLNQQPQHF; cdr3_nt: TGTGCCAGCAGCCTAAATGGCTTGAATCAGCAGCCCCAGCATTTT
v_call: TRBV7-3; clone_size: once; d_call: .; j_call: TRBJ2-2; cdr3_aa: CASSLSSRTGVTGELFF; cdr3_nt: TGTGCCAGCAGCTTAAGTAGTAGGACGGGGGTTACCGGGGAGCTGTTTTTT
v_call: TRBV9; clone_size: .; d_call: .; j_call: TRBJ2-7; cdr3_aa: CTSSVGVGQQYF; cdr3_nt: TGTACCAGCAGCGTAGGCGTGGGTCAGCAGTACTTC
v_call: TRBV14; clone_size: .; d_call: .; j_call: TRBJ1-2; cdr3_aa: CASSTTGPYGYTF; cdr3_nt: TGTGCCAGCAGCACAACAGGGCCCTATGGCTACACCTTC